This entry describes one T cell receptor (beta chain). The RNA input was roughly 0.45 to 1 ug, and it was reverse transcribed with random hexamers. TCRdb reanalysed the immunoSEQ multiplex PCR reads using MiXCR and keeps one entry per CDR3 protein. The data contain about 150,000 distinct CDR3 sequences, approximately 95% of them singletons. These data originate in a study of CD8 T cells in Susac syndrome. This CDR3 contains 16 residues. Trimming cost V 4 bases and J 0 bases, with 17 bases left between them. Per the germline V gene, CDR1 is SGDLS and CDR2 is YYNGEE. The sequenced sample consisted of CD4+ T cells from PBMCs. The receptor was derived from a human donor with Susac syndrome. The chain recombines TRBV9 with TRBJ2-7; D is possibly TRBD1 or TRBD2 (7 bases each). CDR3 in amino acids: CASSSGGVPSSYEQYF. The DNA for the CDR3 is TGTGCCAGCAGCTCAGGGGGGGTCCCCAGCTCCTACGAGCAGTACTTC.